This TCR beta chain was profiled in a study of prognosis after radiotherapy for stage I lung cancer. This clonotype was seen many times. Multiplex PCR in two rounds served to amplify TCR beta CDR3 from genomic DNA. Primers targeting each individual TRBV and TRBJ gene were applied in first-round PCR. Each CDR3 protein gets one entry after TCRdb re-called the multiplex PCR reads with MiXCR. The sample lists over 10,000 distinct CDR3 sequences; approximately 47% were seen once. Germline CDR1 is KGHSH and CDR2 is LQKENI. The CDR3 is 14 amino acids. V dropped 5 bases and J dropped 5; count of bases not matched to a gene: 2.

The chain combines TRBV18 with TRBJ2-5; 13 bases map to TRBD2. Sample: PBMCs, taken before or after stereotactic body radiation therapy (not recorded which). This TCR was recovered from a donor over 45 with non-small cell lung cancer. CDR3 in DNA: TGTGCCAGCTCAGAGACTAGCGGGGGGGAGACCCAGTACTTC. Protein product: CASSETSGGETQYF.